The source of this TCR beta chain is a study of cytomegalovirus exposure and HLA in healthy donors. It was with 60 Vbeta and 13 Jbeta primers that the PCR ran. Here immunoSEQ multiplex PCR was the method, and the copy in TCRdb shows in-frame clones only, minus some. The table includes some 190,000 clones, more than 70% detected once. Between the trimmed V and J ends, which lost 5 bases and 2 bases, there was a span of 19 bases. Germline CDR1 and CDR2: SEHNR and FQNEAQ (reference sequence). The CDR3 has 16 residues. The chain has TRBV7-9 and TRBJ2-7; TRBD2 is a possible D gene (6 bases). The clonotype comes from a girl between 5 and 17 years old in good health and CMV-seropositive. The specimen was PBMCs. The CDR3 region is CASSPRGAGPPYEQYF. CDR3 DNA: TGTGCCAGCAGCCCCCGCGGGGCGGGACCTCCCTACGAGCAGTACTTC.